This TCR beta chain originates from a study of blood T cell repertoires in COVID-19. Overall study context: Donors of Cohort 3 who recovered were those that had two negative PCRs, clearance, or symptom resolution. Sources were T cells, B-cell-depleted T cells, or PBMCs; the material itself was cDNA or gDNA.

In the original processing: The authors estimated nucleated cell counts from reference gene primer amplification. The method was immunoSEQ multiplex PCR; TCRdb's version includes in-frame clones alone and lacks a portion of them. Clone size and V and J calls were adopted from that table, with D and trimming inferred from the DNA. Of fewer than 250,000 clones listed, 85% to 90% are singletons. Participants' own reports of clinical history determined their cohort assignment. Sequenced: PBMCs or T cells enriched from blood (not recorded which). This TCR came from a middle-aged woman in a cohort exposed to, infected with or recovered from COVID-19 (not recorded which).

CDR3 coding DNA: TGCGCCAGCAGCCATCCGTCCGGGGTGTCTGGAAACACCATATATTTT. Protein product: CASSHPSGVSGNTIYF. The rearrangement links TRBV4-1 to TRBJ1-3; unclear D gene. This CDR3 region has 16 residues. With 3 bases removed from V and 1 base from J, the gap between germline ends came to 13 bases. Germline CDR1 MGHRA, CDR2 YSYEKL.